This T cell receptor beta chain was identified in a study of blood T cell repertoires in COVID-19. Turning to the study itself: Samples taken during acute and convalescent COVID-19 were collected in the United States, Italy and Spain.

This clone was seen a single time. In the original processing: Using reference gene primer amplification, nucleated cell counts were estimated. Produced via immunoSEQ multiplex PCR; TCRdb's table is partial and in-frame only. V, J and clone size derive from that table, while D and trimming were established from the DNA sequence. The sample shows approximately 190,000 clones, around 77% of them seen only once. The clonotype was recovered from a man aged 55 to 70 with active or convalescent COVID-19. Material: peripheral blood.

In nucleotides, the CDR3 is TGTGCCAGTAGTATAGATCGCCTAGCGGGATTCGAGCAGTACTTC. Residues: CASSIDRLAGFEQYF. The V gene is TRBV19, the J gene TRBJ2-7; 9 nucleotides agree with TRBD2. Trimming took 0 bases from V and 6 from J; bases not matched to a gene: 6. The CDR3 loop spans 15 amino acids. Germline V gene data show CDR1 as LNHDA and CDR2 as SQIVND (reference sequence).